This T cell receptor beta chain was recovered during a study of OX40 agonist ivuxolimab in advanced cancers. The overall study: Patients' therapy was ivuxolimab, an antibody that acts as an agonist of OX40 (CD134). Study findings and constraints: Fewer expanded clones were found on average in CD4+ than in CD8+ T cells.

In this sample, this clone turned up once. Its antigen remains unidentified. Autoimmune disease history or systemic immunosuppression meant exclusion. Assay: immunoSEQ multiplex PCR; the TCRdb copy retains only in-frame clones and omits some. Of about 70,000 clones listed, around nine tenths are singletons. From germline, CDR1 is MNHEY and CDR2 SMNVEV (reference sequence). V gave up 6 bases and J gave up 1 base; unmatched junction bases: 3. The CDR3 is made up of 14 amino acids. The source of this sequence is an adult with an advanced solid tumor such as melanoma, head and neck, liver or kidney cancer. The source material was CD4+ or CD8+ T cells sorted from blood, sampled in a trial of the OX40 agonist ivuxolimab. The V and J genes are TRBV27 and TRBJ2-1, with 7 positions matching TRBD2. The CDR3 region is CASSRTSSYNEQFF. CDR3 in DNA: TGTGCCAGCAGCAGGACTAGTTCCTACAATGAGCAGTTCTTC.